The 12 T cell receptor beta chains below were found in one sample sequenced in a study of tumor-infiltrating lymphocytes in localized non-small cell lung cancer. Data came from immunoSEQ multiplex PCR; TCRdb stores just in-frame clones and leaves some out. Altogether roughly 10,000 clones are present, 60% being singletons, with the ten largest covering approximately 11%. The source material was uninvolved lung tissue not adjacent to the tumor. These receptors came from a human donor with non-small cell lung cancer.

This chain joins TRBV4-1 and TRBJ2-1; 10 bases fit TRBD2. Germline V gene data show CDR1 as MGHRA and CDR2 as YSYEKL. V was pared by 3 bases and J by 7 bases, with 18 bases of the junction left unmatched. The CDR3 contains 19 residues. The CDR3 DNA is TGCGCCAGCAGCCACTACGGGAATACTAGCGGGGACCTACAAAATGAGCAGTTCTTC. Residues: CASSHYGNTSGDLQNEQFF.

This clone is categorized as medium-sized (0.01 to 0.1%). This chain connects TRBV7-2 to TRBJ1-4; 8 bases agree with TRBD1. CDR1 is SGHTA, CDR2 FQGNSA, per germline. This CDR3 is built from 16 residues. The junction had 4 bases not matched to a gene; V was cut back by 1 base and J by 3 bases. CDR3 nucleotides: TGTGCCAGCAGCTTAGGAGGACAGGGTTCTAATGAAAAACTGTTTTTT. It is translated as CASSLGGQGSNEKLFF.

A single count supports this clone. The rearrangement joins TRBV7-8 to TRBJ1-5; no clear D gene. CDR3 size: 15 residues. With 2 bases removed from V and 0 bases from J, the gap between germline ends came to 8 bases. Per germline, CDR1 SGHVS and CDR2 FQNEAQ. The CDR3 nucleotides read TGTGCCAGCAGCTTATCAGGAGTTAGCAATCAGCCCCAGCATTTT. Translated, it gives CASSLSGVSNQPQHF.

The CDR3: CASSLRATEGSGYTF. CDR3 DNA sequence: TGTGCCAGCAGTTTAAGGGCCACGGAGGGATCTGGCTACACCTTC. V and J are TRBV27 and TRBJ1-2; no definite D call. Germline loops: CDR1 MNHEY, CDR2 SMNVEV (reference sequence). Trimming left V 2 bases short and J 7 bases short, with 17 bases between. This CDR3 is 15 amino acids long.

This clone appeared once. This chain connects TRBV11-2 to TRBJ2-7; 13 bases line up with TRBD2. This CDR3 contains 16 residues. Trimming removed 3 bases from V and 7 bases from J; junction bases left unmatched: 9. The germline V gene encodes CDR1 SGHAT and CDR2 FQNNGV. This CDR3 is CASSLDHGLAGDEQYF. Here the CDR3 DNA reads TGTGCCAGCAGCTTGGACCATGGACTAGCGGGGGATGAGCAGTACTTC.

The genes are TRBV6-5 and TRBJ1-2; tentative D call: TRBD1 (6 bases). This CDR3 comprises 11 residues. V dropped 8 bases and J dropped 5 bases, with 9 bases sitting between them. Germline lookup yields CDR1 MNHEY and CDR2 SVGAGI. The chain's CDR3 is CASADRYGYTF. CDR3 in DNA: TGTGCCAGCGCGGACAGATATGGCTACACCTTC.

The J gene is TRBJ2-5, the V gene TRBV5-4; weak D call: TRBD1 (5 bases). This CDR3 comprises 14 residues. V was cut by 0 bases and J by 2 bases, with 8 bases left in between. Germline V gene sequence: CDR1 SGHNT, CDR2 YYREEE (reference sequence). CDR3 DNA: TGTGCCAGCAGCTTGGGACAGAAGCAAGAGACCCAGTACTTC. Amino acids: CASSLGQKQETQYF.

The V call is TRBV5-1, the J call TRBJ2-7; a weak D match, TRBD1 (5 bases). Trimming removed 0 bases at V and 0 bases at J, with 7 bases between. In germline, CDR1 is SGHRS, CDR2 YFSETQ. The CDR3 runs to 14 residues. In DNA form, the CDR3 reads TGCGCCAGCAGCTTGGGAGGACACTCCTACGAGCAGTACTTC. Its translation is CASSLGGHSYEQYF.

The rearrangement uses TRBV5-4 and TRBJ2-5; a possible D gene is TRBD2 (6 bases). V was clipped by 0 bases and J by 5 bases, with 11 bases between them. This CDR3 has 14 residues. Germline CDR1 is SGHNT and CDR2 is YYREEE (reference sequence). The CDR3 loop reads CASSLGEVRETQYF. The CDR3, as DNA: TGTGCCAGCAGCTTGGGGGAGGTGAGGGAGACCCAGTACTTC. The full variable domain, in which reference TRBV5-4 and TRBJ2-5 provide the parts outside the CDR3, is ETGVTQSPTHLIKTRGQQVTLRCSSQSGHNTVSWYQQALGQGPQFIFQYYREEENGRGNFPPRFSGLQFPNYSSELNVNALELDDSALYLCASSLGEVRETQYFGPGTRLLVL.

This clone was observed a handful of times. J is TRBJ2-1 and V is TRBV4-1; 11 bases agree with TRBD2. CDR1 MGHRA and CDR2 YSYEKL come from the germline V gene. V was clipped by 3 bases and J by 8 bases; unmatched bases: 6. There are 15 residues in the CDR3. The CDR3 sequence: CASSQTSGEVYEQFF. The CDR3, as DNA: TGCGCCAGCAGCCAGACTAGCGGGGAAGTATATGAGCAGTTCTTC.

In its sample, this clone ranks as medium-sized. The chain carries TRBV19 and TRBJ1-1; D gene uncertain. This CDR3 is 13 amino acids long. CDR1 and CDR2 from the germline V gene are LNHDA and SQIVND (reference sequence). Between the trimmed V and J ends, which lost 4 bases and 3 bases, there was a span of 9 bases. CDR3 loop: CASSTLQYTEAFF. Written as DNA, the CDR3 is TGTGCCAGTAGTACTTTACAGTACACTGAAGCTTTCTTT.

The J gene is TRBJ2-7, the V gene TRBV11-3; the D is unclear. Germline lookup yields CDR1 SGHNT and CDR2 YENEEA. The V end lost 5 bases, the J end lost 4 bases, and 15 bases lay between the germline ends. The CDR3 has 14 residues. CDR3 loop: CASSTRASFYEQYF. The DNA of the CDR3 is TGTGCCAGCAGCACTCGCGCGTCCTTTTACGAGCAGTACTTC.